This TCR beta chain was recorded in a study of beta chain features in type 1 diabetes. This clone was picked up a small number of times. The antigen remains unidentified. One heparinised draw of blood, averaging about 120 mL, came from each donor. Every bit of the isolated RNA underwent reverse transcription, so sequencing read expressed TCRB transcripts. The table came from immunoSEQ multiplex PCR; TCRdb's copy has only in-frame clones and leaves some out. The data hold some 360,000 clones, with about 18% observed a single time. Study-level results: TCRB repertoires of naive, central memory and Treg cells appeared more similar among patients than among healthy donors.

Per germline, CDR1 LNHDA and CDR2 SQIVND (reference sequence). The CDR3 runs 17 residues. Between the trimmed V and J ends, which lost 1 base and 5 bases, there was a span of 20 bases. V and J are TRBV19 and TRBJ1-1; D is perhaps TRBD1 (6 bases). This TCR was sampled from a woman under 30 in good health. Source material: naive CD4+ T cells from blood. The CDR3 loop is CASSIGGMTGMGTEAFF. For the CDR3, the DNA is TGTGCCAGTAGTATAGGAGGTATGACAGGAATGGGAACTGAAGCTTTCTTT.